These 2 T cell receptor beta chains were all obtained from the same sample, sequenced in a study of blood T cells in healthy people across ages (dated by TCRdb to the mid-2010s). The library was prepared using 5' RACE. The sequencer listed for this sample is Illumina HiSeq 2500. A second PCR of roughly 6 to 11 cycles was performed with a sample-barcoded 5' primer and a J-beta primer mix. Starting from the raw public reads, TCRdb applied fastp trimming at Q25, assembled clones with MiXCR and retained in-frame beta chains. Every distinct CDR3 protein forms one entry, paired with its most common genes and DNA. The sample contains more than 1,400,000 distinct CDR3 sequences, roughly 45% of them found a single time. Of the sample, roughly 7.7% is held by the ten largest clones. Source material: blood. Every receptor here comes from a woman aged 18 to 35 in good health.

The rearrangement joins TRBV20-1 to TRBJ2-1, with TRBD2 identical over 9 bases. The CDR3 is 18 amino acids. CDR1 and CDR2 (germline): DFQATT, SNEGSKA (reference sequence). J gave up 5 bases and V 3 bases, and 17 bases lay outside the gene matches. The CDR3 here is CSASEVRLAEGGNNEQFF. The CDR3 DNA reads TGCAGTGCTAGTGAGGTCCGACTAGCGGAGGGGGGCAACAATGAGCAGTTCTTC.

V usage is TRBV6-5 and J usage is TRBJ2-7; 10 bases fit TRBD2. CDR1 is MNHEY, CDR2 SVGAGI, per germline. J lost 0 bases, V lost 2 bases, and 10 bases had no gene match. The CDR3 spans 18 residues. The CDR3 reads CASSYRQLAGTISYEQYF. As DNA, the CDR3 is TGTGCCAGCAGTTACCGGCAACTAGCGGGAACCATCTCCTACGAGCAGTACTTC.